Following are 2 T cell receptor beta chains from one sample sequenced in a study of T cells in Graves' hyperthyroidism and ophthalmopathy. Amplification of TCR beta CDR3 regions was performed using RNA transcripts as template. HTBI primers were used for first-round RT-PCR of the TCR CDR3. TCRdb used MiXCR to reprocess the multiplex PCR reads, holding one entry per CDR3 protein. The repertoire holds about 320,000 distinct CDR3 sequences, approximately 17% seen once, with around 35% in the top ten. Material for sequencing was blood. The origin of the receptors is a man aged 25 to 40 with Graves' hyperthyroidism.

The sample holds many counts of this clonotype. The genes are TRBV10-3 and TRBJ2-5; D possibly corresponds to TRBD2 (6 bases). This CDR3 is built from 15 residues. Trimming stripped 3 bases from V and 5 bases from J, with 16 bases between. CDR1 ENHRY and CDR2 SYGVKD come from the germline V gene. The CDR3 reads CAISEVGGIGETQYF. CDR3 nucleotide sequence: TGTGCCATCAGTGAAGTTGGCGGGATTGGGGAGACCCAGTACTTC.

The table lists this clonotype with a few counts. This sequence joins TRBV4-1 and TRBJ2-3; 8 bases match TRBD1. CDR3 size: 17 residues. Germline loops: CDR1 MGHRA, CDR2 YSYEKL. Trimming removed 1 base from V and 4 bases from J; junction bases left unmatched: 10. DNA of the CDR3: TGCGCCAGCAGCCAAGGGTTGGGACAGGTATTCGCAGATACGCAGTATTTT. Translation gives CASSQGLGQVFADTQYF.